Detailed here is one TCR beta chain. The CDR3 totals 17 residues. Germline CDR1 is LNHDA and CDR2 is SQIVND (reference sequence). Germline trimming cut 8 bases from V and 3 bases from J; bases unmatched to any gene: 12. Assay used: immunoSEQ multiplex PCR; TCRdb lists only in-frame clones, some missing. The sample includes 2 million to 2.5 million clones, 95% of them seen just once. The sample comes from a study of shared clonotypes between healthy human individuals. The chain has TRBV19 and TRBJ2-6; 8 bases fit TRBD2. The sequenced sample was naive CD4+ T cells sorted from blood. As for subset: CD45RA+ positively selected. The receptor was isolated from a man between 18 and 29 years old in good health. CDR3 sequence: CASRPAGVLFGANVLTF. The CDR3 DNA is TGTGCCAGTCGTCCAGCGGGAGTTCTCTTTGGGGCCAACGTCCTGACTTTC.